This T cell receptor (beta chain) came from a study of graft-versus-host responses after intestinal transplantation. Study context: Uniformly, recipients were administered anti-thymocyte globulin induction with subsequent tacrolimus and steroids for about 3 years. Whole-study results and caveats: Allograft graft-versus-host to host-versus-graft clonal ratios ran high in patients with graft-donor T cell macrochimerism.

Germline V gene sequence: CDR1 MGHRA, CDR2 YSYEKL. V trimming: 4 bases; J trimming: 2 bases; junction bases outside the gene matches: 21. The CDR3 runs 20 residues. In regard to this clone: Its antigen remains unidentified.

Generated by immunoSEQ multiplex PCR, the TCRdb table keeps only in-frame clones and is missing some. The table shows 95,000 to 150,000 clones, with approximately 95% occurring only once. Sequencing was performed on unstimulated CD8+ T cells sorted from spleen or lymph node cells, taken before intestinal transplant. This TCR was recovered from a human donor who received an intestinal transplant. The rearrangement joins TRBV4-1 to TRBJ1-1; 8 bases line up with TRBD1. The CDR3 sequence: CASSLGVLRDRWERNTEAFF. The CDR3 DNA reads as TGCGCCAGCAGCCTGGGAGTACTCCGGGACAGGTGGGAGAGAAACACTGAAGCTTTCTTT.